The 29 T cell receptor beta chains reported below all come from one sample, sequenced in a study of blood T cells in healthy people across ages. Primed by a sample-barcoded 5' primer and a J-beta primer mix, a second PCR proceeded for roughly 7 to 12 cycles. TCRdb fed the 5' RACE reads into MiXCR, producing one record per CDR3 protein. This table holds roughly 800,000 distinct CDR3 sequences, approximately 24% found once. These sequences were also reported in another study, on T cells of mothers and their children.

The material sequenced was blood. The receptors originated from a boy aged 5-17 years in good health.

There are a few counts of this clonotype. CDR3 sequence reads: CASSLLAGRTNSPLHF. CDR3 nucleotide sequence: TGTGCCAGCAGTTTATTGGCGGGACGGACGAATTCACCCCTCCACTTT. The chain joins TRBV28 to TRBJ1-6; tentative D call: TRBD1 (5 bases). The V end lost 1 base, the J end lost 7 bases, and 14 bases lay between the germline ends. Germline V lookup: CDR1 MDHEN, CDR2 SYDVKM. The CDR3 totals 16 residues.

Ten or more counts support this clonotype. This chain connects TRBV7-2 to TRBJ2-1; TRBD2 matches 12 bases. The germline CDR1 and CDR2 sequences are SGHTA and FQGNSA. J was trimmed by 5 bases and V by 5 bases; bases with no gene match: 4. The CDR3 runs 15 residues. CDR3 in DNA: TGTGCCAGCAGCCCCCGGACTAGCGGGGACAATGAGCAGTTCTTC. The encoded protein is CASSPRTSGDNEQFF.

This chain uses TRBV5-1 with TRBJ1-1, with D perhaps TRBD1 (6 bases). Germline CDR1 reads SGHRS; CDR2 reads YFSETQ. Trimming left V 3 bases short and J 1 base short, with 10 bases between. This CDR3 contains 14 residues. CDR3 loop: CASSYRDKNTEAFF. In DNA form, the CDR3 reads TGCGCCAGCAGCTACCGGGACAAGAACACTGAAGCTTTCTTT.

This clonotype turned up a few times. V and J are TRBV5-1 and TRBJ1-2; TRBD1 matches 11 bases. After removal of 0 bases from V and 10 bases from J, the junction contained 5 bases not matched to a gene. This CDR3 is 14 amino acids long. CDR1 is SGHRS, CDR2 YFSETQ, per germline. The CDR3 DNA reads TGCGCCAGCAGCTTGGCTCTAGGACAGGGGGCCTACACCTTC. Amino acids: CASSLALGQGAYTF.

This clonotype was found a few times. This chain uses TRBV29-1 with TRBJ2-7, with TRBD1 matching 10 bases. The CDR3 is 13 amino acids. Germline loops: CDR1 SQVTM, CDR2 ANQGSEA. Unmatched junction bases numbered 4, after V lost 5 bases and J lost 3 bases. The DNA of the CDR3 is TGCAGCGTTCAGGGGACAGGGGACTACGAGCAGTACTTC. The encoded protein is CSVQGTGDYEQYF.

The chain carries TRBV12-5 and TRBJ2-5; D is unresolved. The J call could be wrong; TRBJ2-1 is a better fit for the DNA end. The germline V gene has CDR1 LGHNT and CDR2 FRNRAP. The CDR3 is made up of 13 amino acids. This chain's CDR3 is CASGPTRVDEQFF. In DNA form, the CDR3 reads TGTGCTAGTGGGCCAACAAGGGTCGATGAGCAGTTCTTC.

There are a few counts of this clonotype. The chain uses TRBV20-1 and TRBJ2-3, with TRBD2 as a possible D gene (5 bases). CDR3 length: 15 amino acids. From germline, CDR1 is DFQATT and CDR2 SNEGSKA (reference sequence). V lost 6 bases and J 4 bases, leaving 20 bases between the germline ends. This chain's CDR3 is CSAAFGRGSPDTQYF. Here the CDR3 DNA reads TGCAGTGCGGCCTTTGGACGGGGTTCGCCAGATACGCAGTATTTT.

The rearrangement links TRBV20-1 to TRBJ1-5; D is undetermined. CDR3 length: 13 amino acids. CDR1 and CDR2 (germline): DFQATT, SNEGSKA (reference sequence). The V end was cut by 3 bases, the J end by 5 bases, with 11 bases between. CDR3 sequence: CSASDEADQPQHF. CDR3 nucleotide sequence: TGCAGTGCTAGCGACGAAGCCGATCAGCCCCAGCATTTT.

The chain has TRBV12-3 or TRBV12-4 and TRBJ1-2; no clear D. The germline V and J ends were trimmed by 5 bases and 6 bases, with 7 bases remaining between them. The CDR3 is 11 residues long. CDR3 nucleotides: TGTGCCAGCAGTGGGCCCGATGGCTACACCTTC. Translation: CASSGPDGYTF.

The CDR3 DNA sequence: TGCAGTGCTAGAGTGGAGGGACAGAGCTACGAGCAGTACTTC. This translates into CSARVEGQSYEQYF. This chain connects TRBV20-1 to TRBJ2-7, with D maybe TRBD1 (7 bases). Germline lookup yields CDR1 DFQATT and CDR2 SNEGSKA (reference sequence). This CDR3 is built from 14 residues. Trimming pared 1 base from V and 3 bases from J, leaving 13 bases between.

The J gene is TRBJ1-4, the V gene TRBV20-1, with TRBD1 identical over 10 bases. Germline CDR1 is DFQATT and CDR2 is SNEGSKA (reference sequence). Trimming cost V 6 bases and J 7 bases; bases outside gene matches: 17. The CDR3 spans 17 residues. Written as DNA, the CDR3 is TGCAGTGCCCACGGACAGGGGGTCGTAAGGGGTGGTGAAAAACTGTTTTTT. Translating gives CSAHGQGVVRGGEKLFF.

This clonotype showed up just a few times. CDR3 sequence reads: CASSTSGADEQFF. The CDR3 nucleotides read TGTGCCAGCAGTACCTCGGGGGCCGATGAGCAGTTCTTC. The V call is TRBV12-3 or TRBV12-4, the J call TRBJ2-1; perhaps D is TRBD1 or TRBD2 (6 bases each). The CDR3 is 13 residues long. Trimming cost V 5 bases and J 8 bases, with 13 bases left between them.

The rearrangement joins TRBV7-9 to TRBJ1-2, with TRBD1 identical over 7 bases. The CDR3 loop spans 15 amino acids. Losses at the gene ends were 0 bases for V and 8 bases for J; bases not matched to a gene: 9. Germline-derived CDR1 and CDR2 are SEHNR and FQNEAQ (reference sequence). CDR3 protein: CASSLATTGTVGYTF. The CDR3 bases are TGTGCCAGCAGCTTAGCCACGACCGGGACAGTCGGCTACACCTTC.

This clonotype was detected a few times. The chain has TRBV7-9 and TRBJ2-7; unclear D gene. CDR1 and CDR2 (germline): SEHNR, FQNEAQ (reference sequence). The CDR3 extends over 11 amino acids. V gave up 7 bases and J gave up 7 bases, with 11 bases separating them. The CDR3, as DNA: TGTGCCAGCACCTCCGTCGGGGAGCAGTACTTC. As protein: CASTSVGEQYF.

The V gene is TRBV5-1, the J gene TRBJ1-4; D gene ambiguous. Germline assignment: CDR1 SGHRS and CDR2 YFSETQ. The CDR3 extends over 13 amino acids. Deletions cut 4 bases from V and 4 bases from J, with 8 bases between. The CDR3 is CASSPSDNEKLFF. CDR3 nucleotide sequence: TGCGCCAGCAGCCCGTCCGATAATGAAAAACTGTTTTTT.

This clonotype was seen only a few times. The chain is built from TRBV13 and TRBJ2-1; D is unresolved. The DNA end is more similar to TRBJ2-5, so the J call may be wrong. The CDR3 runs to 12 residues. Germline values: CDR1 PRHDT, CDR2 FYEKMQ (reference sequence). CDR3 nucleotides: TGTGCCAGCAGCGCTCAGAGTGAGACCCAGTACTTC. It translates to CASSAQSETQYF.

The rearrangement links TRBV6-5 to TRBJ2-5; 7 bases are a match to TRBD1. CDR1 is MNHEY and CDR2 is SVGAGI in the germline V gene. The CDR3 consists of 15 residues. The trim removed 2 bases at V and 11 bases at J, leaving 14 bases unmatched. The CDR3 DNA follows: TGTGCCAGCAGTTACGGGACAGCTGCCTTAGGTGAGCAGTACTTC. This sequence encodes CASSYGTAALGEQYF.

The V call is TRBV13, the J call TRBJ2-7, with D possibly called TRBD1 or TRBD2 (5 bases each). The CDR3 is made up of 14 amino acids. CDR1 and CDR2 (germline): PRHDT, FYEKMQ (reference sequence). Between the trimmed V and J ends, which lost 5 bases and 9 bases, there was a span of 20 bases. The CDR3 sequence: CASSEGSINRGQYF. CDR3 coding DNA: TGTGCCAGCAGCGAGGGGTCTATTAATCGGGGGCAGTACTTC.

The sample holds a few counts of this clonotype. The V call is TRBV5-1, the J call TRBJ2-4, with a tentative D call TRBD2 (6 bases). Between the trimmed V and J ends, which lost 4 bases and 0 bases, there was a span of 14 bases. The CDR3 runs to 16 residues. Germline V gives CDR1 SGHRS, CDR2 YFSETQ. The CDR3 DNA reads TGCGCCAGCAGCATGACTAGTGATTTAGCCAAAAACATTCAGTACTTC. It translates to CASSMTSDLAKNIQYF.

This clonotype has a handful of counts. J is TRBJ2-5 and V is TRBV3-1; TRBD1 or TRBD2 may be the D gene (6 bases each). The closer fit of TRBJ2-7 to the DNA end suggests the J call may be wrong. The CDR3 totals 16 residues. Germline assignment: CDR1 LGHDT and CDR2 YNNKEL (reference sequence). CDR3 DNA sequence: TGTGCCAGCAGCCAAGGAGTGGGGGGCACGTCCTACGAGCAGTACTTC. Its translation is CASSQGVGGTSYEQYF.

There are a few counts of this clonotype. The chain is built from TRBV12-3 or TRBV12-4 and TRBJ2-7; 8 bases are a match to TRBD1. The CDR3 contains 15 residues. V was clipped by 5 bases and J by 1 base; unmatched bases: 7. The DNA of the CDR3 is TGTGCCAGCAGTCCCACGGACAGGGTATCCTACGAGCAGTACTTC. It specifies CASSPTDRVSYEQYF.

V is TRBV5-1 and J is TRBJ2-5; TRBD2 might be the D (5 bases). The CDR3 spans 14 residues. V lost 3 bases, J lost 5 bases, and 14 bases lay in between. The germline gives CDR1 SGHRS, CDR2 YFSETQ. The CDR3 coding sequence is TGCGCCAGCAGCTCGGATCCGAGGGAGGAGACCCAGTACTTC. Translating it yields CASSSDPREETQYF.

This chain links TRBV2 with TRBJ2-2; 7 bases are a match to TRBD2. CDR3 length equals 16 residues. The V segment lost 6 bases and the J segment 1 base; nucleotides outside the gene matches: 8. Germline values: CDR1 SNHLY, CDR2 FYNNEI. The CDR3 nucleotides read TGTGCCAGCAGCGGGCGGGGGATTCGGAACACCGGGGAGCTGTTTTTT. The encoded protein is CASSGRGIRNTGELFF. Full variable domain (rest looked up from reference TRBV2 and TRBJ2-2): EPEVTQTPSHQVTQMGQEVILRCVPISNHLYFYWYRQILGQKVEFLVSFYNNEISEKSEIFDDQFSVERPDGSNFTLKIRSTKLEDSAMYFCASSGRGIRNTGELFFGEGSRLTVL.

The genes are TRBV7-9 and TRBJ1-2; TRBD1 is a possible D gene (6 bases). CDR3 size: 12 residues. Germline CDR1 and CDR2: SEHNR and FQNEAQ (reference sequence). Trimming left V 5 bases short and J 6 bases short, with 10 bases between. The CDR3 loop reads CASSAPGDGYTF. The CDR3 nucleotides read TGTGCCAGCAGCGCCCCAGGGGATGGCTACACCTTC.

This clonotype was detected only a few times. CDR3 bases: TGTGCCACCAGTGATTGGACGGAGTCGGGAGAGACCCAGTACTTC. It codes for CATSDWTESGETQYF. The rearrangement links TRBV24-1 to TRBJ2-7; no reliable D call. The J call may be incorrect, as the DNA end agrees better with TRBJ2-5. The CDR3 extends over 15 amino acids. Per the germline V gene, CDR1 is KGHDR and CDR2 is SFDVKD.

The V gene is TRBV14, the J gene TRBJ2-2; D unclear. The V and J ends lost 4 bases and 0 bases respectively, with 15 bases between them. This CDR3 has 17 amino acids. CDR1 and CDR2 from the germline V gene are SGHDN and FVKESK. CDR3 loop: CASSLGGQATNTGELFF. CDR3 coding DNA: TGTGCCAGCAGCCTCGGTGGGCAGGCGACGAACACCGGGGAGCTGTTTTTT.

This clonotype was observed a handful of times. The chain has TRBV5-5 and TRBJ2-5; TRBD1 agrees at 7 bases. The J call could be wrong; TRBJ2-7 is a better fit for the DNA end. The CDR3 sequence is 13 residues long. Germline V gives CDR1 SGHKS, CDR2 YYEKEE (reference sequence). The CDR3 protein is CASRFTGAYEQYF. Written as DNA, the CDR3 is TGTGCCAGCAGGTTTACAGGGGCCTACGAGCAGTACTTC.

The genes are TRBV28 and TRBJ2-3; the D is unclear. The CDR3 spans 19 residues. Germline V gene sequence: CDR1 MDHEN, CDR2 SYDVKM. Deletions cut 3 bases from V and 5 bases from J, with 27 bases between. This CDR3 is CASSFHTFSVGLEQDTQYF. The CDR3 DNA follows: TGTGCCAGCAGTTTCCACACCTTTAGTGTGGGGTTGGAGCAAGATACGCAGTATTTT.

This clonotype was picked up one time. The rearrangement joins TRBV10-3 to TRBJ1-2; no firm D call. This CDR3 comprises 14 residues. Germline V gives CDR1 ENHRY, CDR2 SYGVKD. Trimming removed 4 bases from V and 8 bases from J, with 17 bases in between. CDR3 nucleotide sequence: TGTGCCATCAGTGCCTCTTCGGGAGATTCCGGCTACACCTTC. Its translation is CAISASSGDSGYTF.